Listed below are T cell receptor beta chains from one sample, sequenced in a study of T-cell reconstitution after alpha-beta-depleted transplantation in children. TCRdb redid the calling of the PCR reads with MiXCR, one entry per CDR3 protein. The data hold almost 600,000 distinct CDR3 sequences, with roughly 30% observed a single time. The sequenced sample was PBMCs, obtained before TCRalphabeta/CD19-depleted stem cell transplant. The source is a boy younger than two with Wiskott-Aldrich syndrome, due to receive a stem cell transplant. Each CDR3 is given with its conserved first and last residue. A D gene is named only where the DNA matches it firmly. The size entry is marked missing in some rows and otherwise reads once, few, many or a size class.

j_gene | abundance | v_gene | d_gene | CDR3aa | CDR3nt
TRBJ2-3 | few | TRBV20-1 | - | CSARLGVSTDTQYF | TGCAGTGCTAGGCTCGGAGTCAGCACAGATACGCAGTATTTT
TRBJ2-1 | - | TRBV4-1 | TRBD2 | CASRLNLGLAGGRDNEQFF | TGCGCCAGCAGACTTAATCTGGGACTAGCGGGAGGGCGGGACAATGAGCAGTTCTTC
TRBJ1-5 | few | TRBV6-1 | - | CASSRPPPGNQPQHF | TGTGCCAGCAGTCGTCCCCCACCCGGGAATCAGCCCCAGCATTTT
TRBJ2-1 | - | TRBV30 | TRBD2 | CATRTSGIYEQFF | TGTGCCACCAGGACTAGCGGGATCTATGAGCAGTTCTTC
TRBJ2-7 | few | TRBV5-1 | - | CASSLRLVSAYEQYF | TGCGCCAGCAGCCTCCGACTAGTCTCCGCCTACGAGCAGTACTTC
TRBJ1-1 | - | TRBV5-6 | TRBD1 | CASSLDRGLRVNTEAFF | TGTGCCAGCAGCTTGGACAGGGGGCTTCGGGTGAACACTGAAGCTTTCTTT
TRBJ2-2 | few | TRBV5-1 | TRBD1 | CASSPVQGEVGELFF | TGCGCCAGCAGCCCCGTACAGGGGGAAGTCGGGGAGCTGTTTTTT
TRBJ2-4 | - | TRBV7-9 | - | CASSSDTGTYGNIQYF | TGTGCCAGCAGCTCAGACACCGGGACATACGGAAACATTCAGTACTTC
TRBJ2-5 | - | TRBV12-3/TRBV12-4 | TRBD1 | CASSISLGTGIETQYF | TGTGCCAGCAGCATCTCTCTGGGGACAGGGATCGAGACCCAGTACTTC
TRBJ2-7 | - | TRBV5-1 | - | CASSLDVVPLGEQYF | TGCGCCAGCAGCTTGGATGTTGTCCCCTTGGGGGAGCAGTACTTC
TRBJ2-1 | - | TRBV3-1 | - | CASSFSRSNEQFF | TGTGCCAGCAGCTTTAGCAGGTCCAATGAGCAGTTCTTC
TRBJ2-1 | many | TRBV5-1 | TRBD2 | CASSITSGRTEQFF | TGCGCCAGCAGCATAACTAGCGGGAGGACTGAGCAGTTCTTC
TRBJ1-1 | - | TRBV20-1 | - | CSAGRGTGNTEAFF | TGCAGTGCTGGGAGAGGTACGGGGAACACTGAAGCTTTCTTT
TRBJ2-7 | - | TRBV24-1 | - | CATSAWGYEQYF | TGTGCCACCAGTGCCTGGGGGTACGAGCAGTACTTC
TRBJ1-1 | - | TRBV7-8 | - | CASSFDRPNTEAFF | TGTGCCAGCAGCTTCGACAGGCCGAACACTGAAGCTTTCTTT
TRBJ2-1 | - | TRBV7-3 | TRBD2 | CASSPEAGELDEQFF | TGTGCCAGCAGCCCCGAAGCGGGAGAACTCGATGAGCAGTTCTTC
TRBJ2-7 | few | TRBV20-1 | TRBD2 | CSARKAGGPGEQYF | TGCAGTGCTAGAAAAGCGGGAGGGCCAGGCGAGCAGTACTTC
TRBJ2-4 | - | TRBV7-8 | TRBD2 | CASSLSAGTSGRVGQNIQYF | TGTGCCAGCAGCTTGTCCGCCGGGACTAGCGGGAGGGTCGGCCAAAACATTCAGTACTTC
TRBJ2-1 | - | TRBV20-1 | - | CSARGVYNEQFF | TGCAGTGCTAGAGGAGTCTACAATGAGCAGTTCTTC
TRBJ2-7 | few | TRBV6-1 | TRBD1 | CASSERTGVEQYF | TGTGCCAGCAGTGAACGGACAGGGGTCGAGCAGTACTTC
TRBJ1-1 | few | TRBV27 | - | CASSPYRVQNTEAFF | TGTGCCAGCAGTCCATATAGGGTGCAGAACACTGAAGCTTTCTTT
TRBJ2-1 | - | TRBV5-1 | TRBD2 | CASSKELAGGDEQFF | TGCGCCAGTTCGAAAGAACTAGCGGGAGGGGATGAGCAGTTCTTC
TRBJ2-3 | few | TRBV27 | TRBD2 | CASSGLAGSTDTQYF | TGTGCCAGCAGTGGACTAGCGGGAAGCACAGATACGCAGTATTTT
TRBJ1-2 | - | TRBV5-1 | - | CASSLNVDGYTF | TGCGCCAGCAGCTTAAACGTCGATGGCTACACCTTC
TRBJ2-3 | few | TRBV5-1 | - | CASRSHDRLSDTQYF | TGCGCCAGCAGGAGCCACGACAGGTTAAGCGATACGCAGTATTTT
TRBJ2-5 | - | TRBV5-1 | - | CASSLSSADWGETQYF | TGCGCCAGCAGCTTGTCATCCGCGGACTGGGGGGAGACCCAGTACTTC
TRBJ2-2 | - | TRBV29-1 | - | CSGQVIANTGELFF | TGCAGCGGTCAGGTGATCGCGAACACCGGGGAGCTGTTTTTT
TRBJ2-1 | few | TRBV27 | - | CASSLERPGRHNEQFF | TGTGCCAGCAGTTTAGAACGCCCGGGACGGCACAATGAGCAGTTCTTC
TRBJ2-3 | many | TRBV5-1 | - | CASSLDGTDTQYF | TGCGCCAGCAGCTTGGACGGCACAGATACGCAGTATTTT
TRBJ1-5 | - | TRBV15 | - | CATSRDPGVESPQHF | TGTGCCACCAGCAGAGATCCAGGGGTTGAATCGCCCCAGCATTTT
TRBJ2-1 | - | TRBV29-1 | - | CSVETARNEQFF | TGCAGCGTTGAAACCGCCCGGAATGAGCAGTTCTTC
TRBJ1-5 | - | TRBV11-2 | - | CASSLIWSDGYSNQPQHF | TGTGCCAGCAGCTTAATCTGGTCCGACGGCTATAGCAATCAGCCCCAGCATTTT
TRBJ2-7 | - | TRBV6-5 | TRBD2 | CASSYSRVAGRVYEQYF | TGTGCCAGCAGTTACTCGAGGGTGGCAGGGAGGGTCTACGAGCAGTACTTC
TRBJ2-3 | - | TRBV7-3 | TRBD2 | CASSSGLALDTQYF | TGTGCCAGCAGCTCGGGACTAGCTTTAGATACGCAGTATTTT
TRBJ2-1 | once | TRBV7-2 | TRBD2 | CASSLGPTGYRRTSENEQFF | TGTGCCAGCAGCTTAGGGCCGACAGGGTATCGGAGGACTAGCGAGAACGAGCAGTTCTTC
TRBJ2-2 | once | TRBV19 | TRBD2 | CASSTYLAGNTGELFF | TGTGCCAGTAGTACCTATCTAGCGGGTAACACCGGGGAGCTGTTTTTT
TRBJ2-2 | - | TRBV4-1 | TRBD2 | CASSHGEGTGELFF | TGCGCCAGCAGCCACGGGGAGGGCACCGGGGAGCTGTTTTTT
TRBJ2-3 | few | TRBV7-6 | - | CASSLEGQRRADTQYF | TGTGCCAGCAGCTTAGAGGGACAACGAAGGGCAGATACGCAGTATTTT
TRBJ2-7 | - | TRBV20-1 | - | CSASRGATYEQYF | TGCAGTGCTAGTAGGGGGGCTACCTACGAGCAGTACTTC
TRBJ2-5 | few | TRBV12-3/TRBV12-4 | - | CASSPGGGGQETQYF | TGTGCCAGCAGCCCAGGGGGAGGGGGCCAAGAGACCCAGTACTTC
TRBJ2-7 | - | TRBV20-1 | TRBD2 | CSASRTRGGDEQYF | TGCAGTGCTAGCCGGACTAGGGGCGGTGACGAGCAGTACTTC
TRBJ2-1 | - | TRBV20-1 | TRBD1 | CSARDNGQGAYNEQFF | TGCAGTGCTAGAGATAATGGACAGGGCGCCTACAATGAGCAGTTCTTC
TRBJ2-7 | - | TRBV5-1 | TRBD2 | CASSSGLASGDEQYF | TGCGCCAGCAGCTCCGGACTAGCTTCCGGAGACGAGCAGTACTTC
TRBJ2-2 | - | TRBV7-2 | - | CASSRGVPSGELFF | TGTGCCAGCAGCCGGGGAGTACCTTCCGGGGAGCTGTTTTTT
TRBJ2-3 | few | TRBV5-1 | TRBD2 | CASRLAGGATDTQYF | TGCGCCAGCCGCCTAGCGGGAGGGGCCACAGATACGCAGTATTTT
TRBJ2-4 | - | TRBV28 | - | CASSLGPKLAKNIQYF | TGTGCCAGCAGTCTAGGACCTAAACTAGCCAAAAACATTCAGTACTTC
TRBJ2-4 | - | TRBV5-1 | - | CASSSASGADKNIQYF | TGCGCCAGCAGCTCGGCCTCAGGGGCAGACAAAAACATTCAGTACTTC
TRBJ1-2 | - | TRBV3-1 | - | CASSRTDGIYFNYGYTF | TGTGCCAGCAGTCGTACGGACGGGATCTATTTTAACTATGGCTACACCTTC
TRBJ2-1 | - | TRBV5-6 | - | CASSLMKGGVSYNEQFF | TGTGCCAGCAGCTTGATGAAGGGGGGGGTTTCCTACAATGAGCAGTTCTTC
TRBJ2-2 | few | TRBV15 | TRBD2 | CATSRDWLAGPNTGELFF | TGTGCCACCAGCAGAGATTGGCTAGCGGGGCCGAACACCGGGGAGCTGTTTTTT
TRBJ2-7 | - | TRBV12-3/TRBV12-4 | - | CASSFKGPAYEQYF | TGTGCCAGCAGTTTTAAGGGTCCCGCCTACGAGCAGTACTTC
TRBJ2-4 | few | TRBV12-3/TRBV12-4 | - | CASSLTLPNIQYF | TGTGCCAGCAGTTTAACCCTTCCAAACATTCAGTACTTC
TRBJ1-3 | - | TRBV3-1 | - | CASSQDWWTGNTIYF | TGTGCCAGCAGCCAGGACTGGTGGACTGGAAACACCATATATTTT
TRBJ1-1 | few | TRBV7-6 | TRBD1 | CASSRRQGGNTEAFF | TGTGCCAGCAGCCGAAGACAGGGGGGGAACACTGAAGCTTTCTTT
TRBJ2-2 | many | TRBV6-5 | - | CASSSSGWTGELFF | TGTGCCAGCAGTTCATCAGGGTGGACCGGGGAGCTGTTTTTT
TRBJ2-2 | many | TRBV5-1 | TRBD2 | CASSPNPSGSAGELFF | TGCGCCAGCAGCCCAAATCCTAGCGGGAGTGCCGGGGAGCTGTTTTTT